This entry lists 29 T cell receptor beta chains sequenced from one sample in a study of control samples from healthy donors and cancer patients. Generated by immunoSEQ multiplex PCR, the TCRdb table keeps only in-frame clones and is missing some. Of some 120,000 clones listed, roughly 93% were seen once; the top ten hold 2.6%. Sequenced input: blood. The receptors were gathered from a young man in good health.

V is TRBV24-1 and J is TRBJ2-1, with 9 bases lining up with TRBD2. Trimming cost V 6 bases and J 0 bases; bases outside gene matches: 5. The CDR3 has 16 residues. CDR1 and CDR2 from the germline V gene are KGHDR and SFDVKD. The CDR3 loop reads CATSLSGGASYNEQFF. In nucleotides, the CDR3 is TGTGCCACCAGTCTTAGCGGGGGTGCCTCCTACAATGAGCAGTTCTTC.

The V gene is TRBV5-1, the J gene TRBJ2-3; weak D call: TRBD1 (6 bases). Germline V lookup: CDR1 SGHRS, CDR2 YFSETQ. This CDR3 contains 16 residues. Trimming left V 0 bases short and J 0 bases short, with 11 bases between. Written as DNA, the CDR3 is TGCGCCAGCAGCTTGGAGTCAGGGGCCAGCACAGATACGCAGTATTTT. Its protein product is CASSLESGASTDTQYF.

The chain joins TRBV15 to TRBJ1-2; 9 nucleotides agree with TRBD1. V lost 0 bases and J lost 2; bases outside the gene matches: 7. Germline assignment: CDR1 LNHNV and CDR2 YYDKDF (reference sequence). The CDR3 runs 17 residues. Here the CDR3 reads CATSRDRGQGPNYGYTF. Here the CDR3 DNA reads TGTGCCACCAGCAGAGATAGGGGACAGGGACCCAACTATGGCTACACCTTC.

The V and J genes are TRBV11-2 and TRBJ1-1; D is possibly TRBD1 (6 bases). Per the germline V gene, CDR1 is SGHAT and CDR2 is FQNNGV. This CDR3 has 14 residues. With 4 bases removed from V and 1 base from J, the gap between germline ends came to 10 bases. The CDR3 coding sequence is TGTGCCAGCAGCTCGTCGGACAGGAACACTGAAGCTTTCTTT. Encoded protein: CASSSSDRNTEAFF.

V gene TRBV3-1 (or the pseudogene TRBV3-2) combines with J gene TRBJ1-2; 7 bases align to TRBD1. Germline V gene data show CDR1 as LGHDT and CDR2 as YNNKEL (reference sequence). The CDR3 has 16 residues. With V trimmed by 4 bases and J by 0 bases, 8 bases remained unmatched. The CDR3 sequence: CASSRRGQGANYGYTF. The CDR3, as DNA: TGTGCCAGCAGCCGTCGGGGCCAGGGGGCTAACTATGGCTACACCTTC.

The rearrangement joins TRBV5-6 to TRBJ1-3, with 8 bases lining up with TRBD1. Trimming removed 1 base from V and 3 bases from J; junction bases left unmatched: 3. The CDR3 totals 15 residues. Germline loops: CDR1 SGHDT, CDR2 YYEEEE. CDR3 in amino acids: CASSLTGGSGNTIYF. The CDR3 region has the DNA TGTGCCAGCAGCTTGACAGGGGGAAGTGGAAACACCATATATTTT.

In DNA form, the CDR3 reads TGTGCCAGCAGCTTAGTCGGGGGAAACTACGAGCAGTACGTC. Residues: CASSLVGGNYEQYV. The chain has TRBV7-2 and TRBJ2-7; possibly TRBD2 for D (6 bases). Trimming cost V 1 base and J 3 bases, with 10 bases left between them. CDR3 length: 14 amino acids. Germline V lookup: CDR1 SGHTA, CDR2 FQGNSA.

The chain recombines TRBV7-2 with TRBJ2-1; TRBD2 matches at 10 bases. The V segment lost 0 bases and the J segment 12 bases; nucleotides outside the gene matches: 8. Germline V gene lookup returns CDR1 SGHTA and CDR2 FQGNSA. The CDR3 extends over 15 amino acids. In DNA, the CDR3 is TGTGCCAGCAGCTTAGCCCCCAGCGGGGGGGCCGGGCAGTTCTTC. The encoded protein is CASSLAPSGGAGQFF.

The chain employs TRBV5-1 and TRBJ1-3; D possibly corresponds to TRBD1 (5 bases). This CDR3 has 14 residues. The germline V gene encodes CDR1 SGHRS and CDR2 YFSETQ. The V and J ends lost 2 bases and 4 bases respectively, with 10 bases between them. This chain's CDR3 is CASSLGETGNTIYF. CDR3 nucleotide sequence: TGCGCCAGCAGCTTAGGGGAAACGGGAAACACCATATATTTT.

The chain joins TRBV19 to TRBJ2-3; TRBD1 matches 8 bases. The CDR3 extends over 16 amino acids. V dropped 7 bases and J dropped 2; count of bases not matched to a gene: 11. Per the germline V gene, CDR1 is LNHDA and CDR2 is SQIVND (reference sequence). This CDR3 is CASTGWRQGATDTQYF. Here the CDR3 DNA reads TGTGCCAGTACAGGGTGGAGGCAGGGGGCCACAGATACGCAGTATTTT.

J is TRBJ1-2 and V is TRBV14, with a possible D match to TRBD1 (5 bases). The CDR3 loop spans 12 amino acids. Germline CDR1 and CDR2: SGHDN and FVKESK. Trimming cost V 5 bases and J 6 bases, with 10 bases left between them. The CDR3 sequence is CASSSRQNGYTF. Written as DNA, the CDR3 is TGTGCCAGCAGCTCCAGACAGAATGGCTACACCTTC.

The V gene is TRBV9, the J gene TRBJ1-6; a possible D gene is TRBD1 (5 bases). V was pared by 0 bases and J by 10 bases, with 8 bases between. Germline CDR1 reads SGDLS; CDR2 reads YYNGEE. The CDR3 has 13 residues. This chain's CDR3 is CASSVGWGSPLHF. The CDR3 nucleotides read TGTGCCAGCAGCGTAGGGTGGGGGTCACCCCTCCACTTT.

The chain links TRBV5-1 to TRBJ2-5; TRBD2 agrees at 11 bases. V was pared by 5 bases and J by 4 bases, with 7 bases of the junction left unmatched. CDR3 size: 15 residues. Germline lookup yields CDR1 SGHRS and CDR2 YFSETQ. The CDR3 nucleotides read TGCGCCAGCAGGGGTAGCGGGGGGGCCGGAGAGACCCAGTACTTC. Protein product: CASRGSGGAGETQYF.

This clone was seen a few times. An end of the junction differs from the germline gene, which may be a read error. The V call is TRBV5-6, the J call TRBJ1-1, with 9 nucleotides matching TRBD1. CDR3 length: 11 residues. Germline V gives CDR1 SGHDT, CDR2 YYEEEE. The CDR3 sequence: CASSFGQGLSF. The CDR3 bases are TGTGCCAGCAGCTTCGGACAGGGGCTCAGTTTT.

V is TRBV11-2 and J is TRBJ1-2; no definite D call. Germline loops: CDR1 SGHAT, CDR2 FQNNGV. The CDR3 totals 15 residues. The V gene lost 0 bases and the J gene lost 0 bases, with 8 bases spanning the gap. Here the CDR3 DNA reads TGTGCCAGCAGCTTAGAAACAGCCCCTAACTATGGCTACACCTTC. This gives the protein CASSLETAPNYGYTF. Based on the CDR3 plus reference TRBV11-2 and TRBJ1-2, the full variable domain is EAGVAQSPRYKIIEKRQSVAFWCNPISGHATLYWYQQILGQGPKLLIQFQNNGVVDDSQLPKDRFSAERLKGVDSTLKIQPAKLEDSAVYLCASSLETAPNYGYTFGSGTRLTVV.

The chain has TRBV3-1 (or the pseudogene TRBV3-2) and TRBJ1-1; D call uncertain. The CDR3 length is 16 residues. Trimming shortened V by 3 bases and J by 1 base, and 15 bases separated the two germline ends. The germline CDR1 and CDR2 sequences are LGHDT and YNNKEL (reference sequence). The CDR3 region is CASSHRSSGRNTEAFF. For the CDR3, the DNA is TGTGCCAGCAGCCACCGATCGTCCGGGAGGAACACTGAAGCTTTCTTT.

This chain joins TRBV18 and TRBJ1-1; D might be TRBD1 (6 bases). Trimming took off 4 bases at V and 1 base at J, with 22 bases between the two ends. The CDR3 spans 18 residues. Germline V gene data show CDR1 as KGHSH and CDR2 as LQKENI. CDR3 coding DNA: TGTGCCAGCTCACGGGAAACAGGGAATTATAATGCGAACACTGAAGCTTTCTTT. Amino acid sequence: CASSRETGNYNANTEAFF. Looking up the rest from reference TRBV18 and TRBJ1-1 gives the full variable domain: NAGVMQNPRHLVRRRGQEARLRCSPMKGHSHVYWYRQLPEEGLKFMVYLQKENIIDESGMPKERFSAEFPKEGPSILRIQQVVRGDSAAYFCASSRETGNYNANTEAFFGQGTRLTVV.

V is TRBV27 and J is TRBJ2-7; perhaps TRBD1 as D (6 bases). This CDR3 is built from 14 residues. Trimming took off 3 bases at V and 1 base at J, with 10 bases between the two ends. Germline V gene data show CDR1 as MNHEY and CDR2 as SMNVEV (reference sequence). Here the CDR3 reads CASSFGGPSYEQYF. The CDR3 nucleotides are TGTGCCAGCAGTTTTGGGGGCCCTTCCTACGAGCAGTACTTC.

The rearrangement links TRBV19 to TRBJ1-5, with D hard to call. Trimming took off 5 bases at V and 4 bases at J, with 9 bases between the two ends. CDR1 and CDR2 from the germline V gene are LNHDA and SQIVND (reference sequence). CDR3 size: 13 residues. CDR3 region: CASSEQPNQPQHF. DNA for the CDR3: TGTGCCAGTAGTGAACAGCCTAATCAGCCCCAGCATTTT.

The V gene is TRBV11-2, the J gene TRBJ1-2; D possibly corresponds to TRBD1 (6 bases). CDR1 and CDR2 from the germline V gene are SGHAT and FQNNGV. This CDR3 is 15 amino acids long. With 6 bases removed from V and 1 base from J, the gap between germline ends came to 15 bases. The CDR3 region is CASSRGGPINYGYTF. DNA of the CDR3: TGTGCCAGCAGTAGGGGGGGCCCTATTAACTATGGCTACACCTTC.

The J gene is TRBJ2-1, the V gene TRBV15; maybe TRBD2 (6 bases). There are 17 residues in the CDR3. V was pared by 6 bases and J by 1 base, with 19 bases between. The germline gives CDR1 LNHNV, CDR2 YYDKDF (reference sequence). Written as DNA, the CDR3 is TGTGCCACCAGTCCCCCCCCGGGGGTCCTATCCTACAATGAGCAGTTCTTC. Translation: CATSPPPGVLSYNEQFF.

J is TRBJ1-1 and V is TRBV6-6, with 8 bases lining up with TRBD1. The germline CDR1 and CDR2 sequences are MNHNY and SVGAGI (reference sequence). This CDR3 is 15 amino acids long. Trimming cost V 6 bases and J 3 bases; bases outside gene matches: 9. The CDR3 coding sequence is TGTGCCAGCAGCCCTCCGACAGGGGAGGACACTGAAGCTTTCTTT. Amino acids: CASSPPTGEDTEAFF.

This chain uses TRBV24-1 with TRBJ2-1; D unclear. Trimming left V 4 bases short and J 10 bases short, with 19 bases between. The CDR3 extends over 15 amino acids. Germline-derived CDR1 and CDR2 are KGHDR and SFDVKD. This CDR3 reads CATSDRPRAINEQFF. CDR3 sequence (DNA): TGTGCCACCAGTGACCGCCCCCGGGCTATAAACGAGCAGTTCTTC.

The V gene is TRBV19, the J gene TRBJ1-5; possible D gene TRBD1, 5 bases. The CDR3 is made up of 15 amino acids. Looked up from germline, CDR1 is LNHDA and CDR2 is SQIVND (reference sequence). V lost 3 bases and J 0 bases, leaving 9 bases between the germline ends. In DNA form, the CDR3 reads TGTGCCAGTAGTATTGACAGACATAGCAATCAGCCCCAGCATTTT. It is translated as CASSIDRHSNQPQHF.

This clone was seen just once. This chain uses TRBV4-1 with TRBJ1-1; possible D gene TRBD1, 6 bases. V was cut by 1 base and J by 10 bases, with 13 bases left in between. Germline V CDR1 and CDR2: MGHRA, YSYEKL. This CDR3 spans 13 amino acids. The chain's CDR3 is CASSQVKGGTAFF. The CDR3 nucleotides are TGCGCCAGCAGCCAAGTAAAGGGGGGCACAGCTTTCTTT.

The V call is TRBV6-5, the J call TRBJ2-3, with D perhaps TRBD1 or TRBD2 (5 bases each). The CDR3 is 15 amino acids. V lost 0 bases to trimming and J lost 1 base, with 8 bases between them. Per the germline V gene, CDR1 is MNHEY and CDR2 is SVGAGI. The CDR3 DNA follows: TGTGCCAGCAGTTACTCTGGGGACCGCACAGATACGCAGTATTTT. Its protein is CASSYSGDRTDTQYF.

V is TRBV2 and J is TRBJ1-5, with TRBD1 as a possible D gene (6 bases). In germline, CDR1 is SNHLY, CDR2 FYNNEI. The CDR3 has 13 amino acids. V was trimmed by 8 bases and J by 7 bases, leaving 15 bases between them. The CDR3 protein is CASANSGDQPQHF. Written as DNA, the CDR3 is TGTGCCAGCGCAAACTCAGGGGACCAGCCCCAGCATTTT.

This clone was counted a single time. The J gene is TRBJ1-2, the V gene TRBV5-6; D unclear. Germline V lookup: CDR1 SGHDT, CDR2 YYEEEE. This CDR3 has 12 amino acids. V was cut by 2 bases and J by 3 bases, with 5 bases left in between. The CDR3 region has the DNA TGTGCCAGCAGCTTTAATTACTATGGCTACACCTTC. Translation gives CASSFNYYGYTF.

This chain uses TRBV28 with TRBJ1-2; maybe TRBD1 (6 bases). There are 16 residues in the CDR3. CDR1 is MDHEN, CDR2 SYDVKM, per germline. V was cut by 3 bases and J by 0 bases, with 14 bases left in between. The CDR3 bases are TGTGCCAGCAGTTTGCCCGGACAGCCTCCTAACTATGGCTACACCTTC. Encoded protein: CASSLPGQPPNYGYTF.